This T cell receptor (beta chain) originates from a study of control samples from healthy donors and cancer patients. The V end was cut by 2 bases, the J end by 6 bases, with 11 bases between. Germline CDR1 GTSNPN, CDR2 SVGIG (reference sequence). CDR3 length: 13 amino acids. Produced via immunoSEQ multiplex PCR; TCRdb's table is partial and in-frame only. The sample contains 130,000 or so clones, around 92% of which appear only once. This chain joins TRBV30 and TRBJ1-5; a possible D gene is TRBD1 (5 bases). Sequencing used blood. The sequence came from a woman between 45 and 60 years old in good health. The CDR3 DNA sequence: TGTGCCTGGAGTTCCGGGGGAAGTCAGCCCCAGCATTTT. The encoded protein is CAWSSGGSQPQHF.